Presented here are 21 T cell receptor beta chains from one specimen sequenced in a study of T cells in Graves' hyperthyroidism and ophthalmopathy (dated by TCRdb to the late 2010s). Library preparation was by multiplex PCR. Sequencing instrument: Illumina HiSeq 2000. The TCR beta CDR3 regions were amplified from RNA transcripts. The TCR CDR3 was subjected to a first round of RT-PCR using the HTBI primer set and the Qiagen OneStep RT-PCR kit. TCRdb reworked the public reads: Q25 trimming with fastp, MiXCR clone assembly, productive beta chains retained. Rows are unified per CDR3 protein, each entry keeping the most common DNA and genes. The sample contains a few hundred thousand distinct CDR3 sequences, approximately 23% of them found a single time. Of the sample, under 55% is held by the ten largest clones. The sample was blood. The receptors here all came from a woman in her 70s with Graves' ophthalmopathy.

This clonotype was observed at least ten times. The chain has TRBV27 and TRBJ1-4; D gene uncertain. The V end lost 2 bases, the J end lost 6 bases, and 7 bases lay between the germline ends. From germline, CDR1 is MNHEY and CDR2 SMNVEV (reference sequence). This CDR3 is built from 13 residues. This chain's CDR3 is CASSLLRDEKLFF. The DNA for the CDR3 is TGTGCCAGCAGTTTACTACGGGATGAAAAACTGTTTTTT. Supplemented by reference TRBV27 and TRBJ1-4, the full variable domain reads EAQVTQNPRYLITVTGKKLTVTCSQNMNHEYMSWYRQDPGLGLRQIYYSMNVEVTDKGDVPEGYKVSRKEKRNFPLILESPSPNQTSLYFCASSLLRDEKLFFGSGTQLSVL.

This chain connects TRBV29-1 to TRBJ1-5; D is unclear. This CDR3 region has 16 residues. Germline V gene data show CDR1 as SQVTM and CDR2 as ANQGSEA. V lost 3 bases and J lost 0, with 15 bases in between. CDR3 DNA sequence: TGCAGCGTTGATCACGATCCAGGTGATAGCAATCAGCCCCAGCATTTT. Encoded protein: CSVDHDPGDSNQPQHF.

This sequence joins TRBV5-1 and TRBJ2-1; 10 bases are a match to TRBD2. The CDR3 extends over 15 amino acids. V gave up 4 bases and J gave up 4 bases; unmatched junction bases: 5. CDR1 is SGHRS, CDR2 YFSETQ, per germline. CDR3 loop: CASSPGLANYNEQFF. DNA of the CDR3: TGCGCCAGCAGCCCGGGACTAGCGAATTACAATGAGCAGTTCTTC.

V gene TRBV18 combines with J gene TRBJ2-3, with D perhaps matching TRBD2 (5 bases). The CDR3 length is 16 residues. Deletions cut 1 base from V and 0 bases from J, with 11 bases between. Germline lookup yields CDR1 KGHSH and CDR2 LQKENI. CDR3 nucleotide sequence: TGTGCCAGCTCACCACTGATGGGCGGGAGCACAGATACGCAGTATTTT. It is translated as CASSPLMGGSTDTQYF.

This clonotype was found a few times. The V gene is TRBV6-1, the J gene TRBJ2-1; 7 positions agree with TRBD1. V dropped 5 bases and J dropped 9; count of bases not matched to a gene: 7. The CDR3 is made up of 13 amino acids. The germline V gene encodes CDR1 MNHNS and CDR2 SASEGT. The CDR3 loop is CASSSYRGGEQFF. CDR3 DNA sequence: TGTGCCAGCAGTAGCTACAGGGGTGGTGAGCAGTTCTTC.

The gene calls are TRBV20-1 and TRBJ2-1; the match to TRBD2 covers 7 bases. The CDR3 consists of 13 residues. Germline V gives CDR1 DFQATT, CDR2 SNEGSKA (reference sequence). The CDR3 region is CSVPSGEYNEQFF. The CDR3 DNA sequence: TGCAGCGTGCCTAGCGGAGAGTACAATGAGCAGTTCTTC.

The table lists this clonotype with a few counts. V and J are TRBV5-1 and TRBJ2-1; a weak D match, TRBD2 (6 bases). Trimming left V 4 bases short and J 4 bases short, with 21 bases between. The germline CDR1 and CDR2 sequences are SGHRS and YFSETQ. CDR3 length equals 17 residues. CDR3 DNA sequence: TGCGCCAGCAGCCCCGGCTTTGGGGGGAACGAATACAATGAGCAGTTCTTC. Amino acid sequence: CASSPGFGGNEYNEQFF.

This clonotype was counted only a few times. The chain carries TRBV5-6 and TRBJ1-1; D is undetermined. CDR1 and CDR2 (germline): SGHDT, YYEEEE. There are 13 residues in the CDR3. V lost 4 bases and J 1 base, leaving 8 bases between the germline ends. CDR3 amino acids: CASSLIQNTEAFF. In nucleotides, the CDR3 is TGTGCCAGCAGCCTAATACAGAACACTGAAGCTTTCTTT.

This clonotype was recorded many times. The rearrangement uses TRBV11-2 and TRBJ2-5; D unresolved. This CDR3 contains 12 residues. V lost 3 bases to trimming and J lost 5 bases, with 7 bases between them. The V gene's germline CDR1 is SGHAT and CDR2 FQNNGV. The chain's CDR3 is CASSFLGETQYF. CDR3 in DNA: TGTGCCAGCAGCTTCCTCGGGGAGACCCAGTACTTC.

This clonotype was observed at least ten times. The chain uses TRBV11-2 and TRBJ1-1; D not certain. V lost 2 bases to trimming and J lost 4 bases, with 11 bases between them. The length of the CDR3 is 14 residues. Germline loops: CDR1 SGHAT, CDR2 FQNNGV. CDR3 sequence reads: CASSLWVGITEAFF. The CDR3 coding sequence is TGTGCCAGCAGCTTATGGGTGGGCATCACTGAAGCTTTCTTT.

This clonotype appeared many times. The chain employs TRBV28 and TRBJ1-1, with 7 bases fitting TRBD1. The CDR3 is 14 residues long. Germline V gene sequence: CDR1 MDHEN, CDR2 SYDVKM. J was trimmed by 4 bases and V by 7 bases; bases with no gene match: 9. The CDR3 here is CASTITGDGTEAFF. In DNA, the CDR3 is TGTGCCAGCACCATTACAGGGGATGGCACTGAAGCTTTCTTT. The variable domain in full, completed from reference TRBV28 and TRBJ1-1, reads DVKVTQSSRYLVKRTGEKVFLECVQDMDHENMFWYRQDPGLGLRLIYFSYDVKMKEKGDIPEGYSVSREKKERFSLILESASTNQTSMYLCASTITGDGTEAFFGQGTRLTVV.

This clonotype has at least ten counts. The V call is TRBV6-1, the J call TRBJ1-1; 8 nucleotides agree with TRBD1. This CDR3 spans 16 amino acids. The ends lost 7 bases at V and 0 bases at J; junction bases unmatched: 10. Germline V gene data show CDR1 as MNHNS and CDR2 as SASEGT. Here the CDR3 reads CASNRDRSPMNTEAFF. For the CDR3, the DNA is TGTGCCAGCAACCGGGACAGGAGCCCCATGAACACTGAAGCTTTCTTT.

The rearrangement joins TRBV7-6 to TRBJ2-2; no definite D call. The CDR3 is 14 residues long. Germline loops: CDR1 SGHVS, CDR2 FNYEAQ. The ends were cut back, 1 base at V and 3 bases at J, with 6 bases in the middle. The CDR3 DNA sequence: TGTGCCAGCAGCTTAGGCCAAGACACCGGGGAGCTGTTTTTT. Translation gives CASSLGQDTGELFF.

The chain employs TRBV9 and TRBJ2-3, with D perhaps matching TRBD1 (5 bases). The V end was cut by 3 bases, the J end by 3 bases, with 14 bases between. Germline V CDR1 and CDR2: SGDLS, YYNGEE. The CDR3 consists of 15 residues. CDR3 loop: CASSAQGAGTDTQYF. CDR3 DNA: TGTGCCAGCAGCGCACAAGGGGCTGGGACAGATACGCAGTATTTT.

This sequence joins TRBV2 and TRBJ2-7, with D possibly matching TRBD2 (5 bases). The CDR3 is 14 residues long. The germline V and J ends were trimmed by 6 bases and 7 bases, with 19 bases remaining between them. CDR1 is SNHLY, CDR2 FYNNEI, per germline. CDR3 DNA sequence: TGTGCCAGCAGCCATCCGGGATCTCTCTCTGAGCAGTACTTC. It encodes CASSHPGSLSEQYF.

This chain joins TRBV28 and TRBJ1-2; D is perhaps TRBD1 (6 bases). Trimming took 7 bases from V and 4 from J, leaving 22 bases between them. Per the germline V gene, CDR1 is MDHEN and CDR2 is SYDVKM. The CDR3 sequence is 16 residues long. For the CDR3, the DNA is TGTGCCAGCACCCCCCCGGGACATACCTCTACCTATGGCTACACCTTC. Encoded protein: CASTPPGHTSTYGYTF.

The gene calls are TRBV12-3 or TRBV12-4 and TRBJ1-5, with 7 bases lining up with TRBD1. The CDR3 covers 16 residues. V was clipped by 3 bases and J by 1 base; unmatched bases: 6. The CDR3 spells CASSLKQQGSNQPQHF. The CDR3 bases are TGTGCCAGCAGTTTGAAGCAACAGGGGAGCAATCAGCCCCAGCATTTT.

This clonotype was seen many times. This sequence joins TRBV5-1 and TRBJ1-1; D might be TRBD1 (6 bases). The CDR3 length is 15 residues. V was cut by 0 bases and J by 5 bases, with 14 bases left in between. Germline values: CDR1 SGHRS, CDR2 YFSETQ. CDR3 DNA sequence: TGCGCCAGCAGCTTGGCCGGGGGGCTAGGTACTGAAGCTTTCTTT. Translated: CASSLAGGLGTEAFF. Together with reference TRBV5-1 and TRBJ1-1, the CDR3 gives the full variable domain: KAGVTQTPRYLIKTRGQQVTLSCSPISGHRSVSWYQQTPGQGLQFLFEYFSETQRNKGNFPGRFSGRQFSNSRSEMNVSTLELGDSALYLCASSLAGGLGTEAFFGQGTRLTVV.

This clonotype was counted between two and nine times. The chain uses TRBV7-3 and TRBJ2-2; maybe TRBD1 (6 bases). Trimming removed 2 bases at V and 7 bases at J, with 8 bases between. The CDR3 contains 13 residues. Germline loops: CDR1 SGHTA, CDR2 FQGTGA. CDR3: CASSLLGGGELFF. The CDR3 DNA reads TGTGCCAGCAGCTTACTAGGGGGCGGGGAGCTGTTTTTT.

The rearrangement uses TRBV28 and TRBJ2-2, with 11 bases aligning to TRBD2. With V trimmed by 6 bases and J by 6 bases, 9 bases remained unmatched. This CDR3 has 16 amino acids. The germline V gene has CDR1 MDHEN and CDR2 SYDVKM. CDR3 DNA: TGTGCCAGCAGACCTTGGACTAGCGGGCTCCCCGGGGAGCTGTTTTTT. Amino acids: CASRPWTSGLPGELFF.

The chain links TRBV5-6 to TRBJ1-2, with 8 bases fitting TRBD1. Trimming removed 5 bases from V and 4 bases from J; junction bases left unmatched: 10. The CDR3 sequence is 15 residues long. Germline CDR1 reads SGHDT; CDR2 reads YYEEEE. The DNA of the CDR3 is TGTGCCAGCAGTCTTTGGACAGGGTCTATCTATGGCTACACCTTC. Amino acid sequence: CASSLWTGSIYGYTF.